This T cell receptor (beta chain) came from a study of beta chain features in type 1 diabetes. Study findings and constraints: These data did not resolve whether HLA type affects TCRB rearrangement. Using cDNA template may skew counts toward highly expressing activated cells. Shorter TCRB CDR3s, moderately but significantly so, were found in Type 1 diabetes patients in all four CD4+ subsets.

V was clipped by 1 base and J by 0 bases, with 14 bases between them. Germline CDR1 reads SGHNT; CDR2 reads YYREEE (reference sequence). CDR3 size: 16 residues. Cell sorting via CD45RO/CCR7/CD25/CD127/CD95/CD27 was performed to obtain CD4+ naive, central memory, regulatory and stem cell-like memory cells. In the case of this clone: The antigen remains unidentified.

Investigators reverse transcribed all isolated RNA, so they sequenced expressed TCRB transcripts. Around 3.9 million reads on average were seen across naive, central memory and regulatory T cell samples. The protocol was immunoSEQ multiplex PCR, while the TCRdb copy is restricted to in-frame clones and leaves out a portion. The repertoire consists of around 250,000 clones, with approximately 15% occurring once and the leading ten covering 0.017%. The TCR originated in a man aged 25-45 years with type 1 diabetes. Sequenced: naive CD4+ T cells from blood. The chain links TRBV5-4 to TRBJ2-7; possible D gene TRBD1, 5 bases. The CDR3 DNA follows: TGTGCCAGCAGCTTGAGAAGGGGCGGCCTCTCCTACGAGCAGTACTTC. This encodes CASSLRRGGLSYEQYF. Looking up the rest from reference TRBV5-4 and TRBJ2-7 gives the full variable domain: ETGVTQSPTHLIKTRGQQVTLRCSSQSGHNTVSWYQQALGQGPQFIFQYYREEENGRGNFPPRFSGLQFPNYSSELNVNALELDDSALYLCASSLRRGGLSYEQYFGPGTRLTVT.